The sample holds a few counts of the clone carrying this T cell receptor (beta chain). What it binds is unknown. This CDR3 has 16 amino acids. The germline V gene has CDR1 SGDLS and CDR2 YYNGEE. V lost 2 bases to trimming and J lost 3 bases; unmatched junction nucleotides: 6. These data come from a study of response to subunit inactivated influenza vaccine. The study, taken as a whole, reports: Each seasonal influenza vaccination recruits few new T cells, the authors suggested.

MiXCR, applied by TCRdb to the RT-PCR reads, yields one record per CDR3 protein. This repertoire shows 450,000 to 550,000 distinct CDR3 sequences, about 25% found once; its top ten account for around 2%. This rearrangement joins TRBV9 to TRBJ2-3; 10 nucleotides agree with TRBD2. Sequenced here: CD4+ T cells sorted from PBMCs, sampled around 5 days after vaccination. The TCR sequence derives from a man in his fifties who received an inactivated influenza vaccine. As DNA, the CDR3 is TGTGCCAGCAGCGTCACTAGCGGGAAGAGGACAGATACGCAGTATTTT. Translating it yields CASSVTSGKRTDTQYF.